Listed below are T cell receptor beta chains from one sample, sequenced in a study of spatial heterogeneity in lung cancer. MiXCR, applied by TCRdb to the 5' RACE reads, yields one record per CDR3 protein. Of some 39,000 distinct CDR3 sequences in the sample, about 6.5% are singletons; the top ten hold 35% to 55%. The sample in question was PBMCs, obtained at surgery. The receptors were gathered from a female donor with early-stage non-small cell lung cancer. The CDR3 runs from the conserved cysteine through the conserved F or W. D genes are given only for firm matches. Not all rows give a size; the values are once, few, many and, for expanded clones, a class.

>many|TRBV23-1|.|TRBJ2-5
CASSQWRGHPRETQYF
TGCGCCAGCAGTCAATGGCGGGGACACCCGCGGGAGACCCAGTACTTC
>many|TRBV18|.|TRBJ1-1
CASSPLGSTEAFF
TGTGCCAGCTCACCCCTGGGGTCCACTGAAGCTTTCTTT
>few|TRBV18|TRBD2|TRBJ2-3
CASSPPTSGKDTQYF
TGTGCCAGCTCACCACCAACTAGCGGTAAAGATACGCAGTATTTT
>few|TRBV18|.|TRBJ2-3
CASSPPNPRDTDTQYF
TGTGCCAGCTCACCGCCCAACCCCCGAGATACGGATACGCAGTATTTT
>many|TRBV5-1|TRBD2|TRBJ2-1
CASSPPWRTSFHNEQFF
TGCGCCAGCAGCCCCCCGTGGAGGACTAGCTTCCACAATGAGCAGTTCTTC
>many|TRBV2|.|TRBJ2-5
CASSYQGLQEETQYF
TGTGCCAGCAGTTACCAGGGACTGCAGGAAGAGACCCAGTACTTC
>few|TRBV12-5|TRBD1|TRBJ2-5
CASGRPGTGLETQYF
TGTGCTAGTGGTAGACCCGGGACAGGGTTGGAGACCCAGTACTTC
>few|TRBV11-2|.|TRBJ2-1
CASSLDRIASGDEQFF
TGTGCCAGCAGCTTAGACCGGATAGCCTCTGGGGATGAGCAGTTCTTC
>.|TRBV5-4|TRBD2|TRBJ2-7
CASRAGGGAAHEQYF
TGTGCCAGCAGGGCCGGCGGGGGGGCCGCCCACGAGCAGTACTTC
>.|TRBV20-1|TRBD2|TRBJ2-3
CSAGNSGGSADTQYF
TGCAGTGCTGGCAATAGCGGGGGTAGTGCAGATACGCAGTATTTT
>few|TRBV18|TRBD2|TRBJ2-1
CASSPQASGDSYNEQFF
TGTGCCAGCTCACCACAGGCTAGCGGGGACTCCTACAATGAGCAGTTCTTC
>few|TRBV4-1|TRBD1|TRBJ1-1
CASSPQEGASTEAFF
TGCGCCAGCAGCCCGCAGGAGGGGGCGAGCACTGAAGCTTTCTTT
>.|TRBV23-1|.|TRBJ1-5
CASSHLLVPAGQPQHF
TGCGCCAGCAGTCACTTACTCGTCCCTGCGGGTCAGCCCCAGCATTTT
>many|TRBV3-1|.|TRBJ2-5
CASSQPTPKETQYF
TGTGCCAGCAGCCAACCGACGCCGAAAGAGACCCAGTACTTC
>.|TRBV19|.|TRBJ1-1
CASSTGLTEAFF
TGTGCCAGTAGTACAGGCTTGACTGAAGCTTTCTTT
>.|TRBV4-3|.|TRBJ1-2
CASSQETGPRGYTF
TGCGCCAGCAGCCAAGAAACGGGTCCTCGAGGCTACACCTTC
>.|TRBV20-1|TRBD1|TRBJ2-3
CSARGGQDTDTQYF
TGCAGTGCTAGGGGGGGACAGGACACAGATACGCAGTATTTT
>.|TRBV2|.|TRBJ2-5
CASSGRRETQYF
TGTGCCAGCAGTGGCAGGCGAGAGACCCAGTACTTC
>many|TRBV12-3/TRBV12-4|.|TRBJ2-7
CASSPGLGSYEQYF
TGTGCCAGCAGCCCGGGACTCGGATCCTACGAGCAGTACTTC
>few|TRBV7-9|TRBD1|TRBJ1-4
CASIDTGTGGEKLFF
TGTGCCAGCATCGATACCGGGACAGGGGGGGAAAAACTGTTTTTT
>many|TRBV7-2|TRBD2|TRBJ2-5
CASSYNQRGGEETQYF
TGTGCCAGCAGCTACAACCAGCGGGGGGGCGAAGAGACCCAGTACTTC
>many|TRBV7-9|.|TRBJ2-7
CASSLLGPSTYEQYF
TGTGCCAGCAGCTTACTGGGTCCGAGTACCTACGAGCAGTACTTC
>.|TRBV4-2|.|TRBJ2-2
CASSQRDTTNTGELFF
TGTGCCAGCAGCCAGCGGGACACCACGAACACCGGGGAGCTGTTTTTT
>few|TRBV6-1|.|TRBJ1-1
CAGYRYGNTEAFF
TGTGCCGGATACAGGTACGGGAACACTGAAGCTTTCTTT
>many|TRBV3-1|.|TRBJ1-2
CASSQARQAPYGYTF
TGTGCCAGCAGCCAAGCCCGACAAGCGCCGTATGGCTACACCTTC
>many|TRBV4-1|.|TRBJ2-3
CASSQPSTDTQYF
TGCGCCAGCAGCCAACCCAGCACAGATACGCAGTATTTT
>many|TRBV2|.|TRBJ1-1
CATSTSYRDTEAFF
TGTGCCACCTCGACGTCATACAGGGACACTGAAGCTTTCTTT
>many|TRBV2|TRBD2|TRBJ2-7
CTSRGSGGFEQYF
TGTACCAGCAGGGGAAGCGGGGGGTTTGAGCAGTACTTC
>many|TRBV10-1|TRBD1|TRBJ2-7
CASSEGQGAYEQYF
TGCGCCAGCAGTGAGGGACAGGGGGCCTACGAGCAGTACTTC
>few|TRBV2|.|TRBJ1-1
CASSAGLMNTEAFF
TGTGCCAGCAGTGCAGGTTTGATGAACACTGAAGCTTTCTTT
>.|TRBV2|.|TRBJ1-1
CASSALLGNTEAFF
TGTGCCAGCAGCGCTCTACTGGGGAACACTGAAGCTTTCTTT
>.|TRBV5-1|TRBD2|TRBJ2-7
CASSPLETSGNEQYF
TGCGCCAGCAGCCCCCTGGAGACTAGCGGAAACGAGCAGTACTTC
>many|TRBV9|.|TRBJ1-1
CASSGEMLNTEAFF
TGTGCCAGCTCCGGGGAGATGCTGAACACTGAAGCTTTCTTT
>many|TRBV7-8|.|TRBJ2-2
CASSPQGTGELFF
TGTGCCAGCAGCCCCCAGGGAACCGGGGAGCTGTTTTTT
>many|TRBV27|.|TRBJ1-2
CASSYNSNYGYTF
TGTGCCAGCAGTTATAACAGTAACTATGGCTACACCTTC
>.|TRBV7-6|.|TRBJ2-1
CASRGPKSEQRDSNEQFF
TGTGCCAGCAGGGGCCCTAAATCCGAACAGAGGGATAGCAATGAGCAGTTCTTC
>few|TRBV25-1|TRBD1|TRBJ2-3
CASRLQGGTDTQYF
TGTGCCAGCAGGCTACAGGGGGGCACAGATACGCAGTATTTT
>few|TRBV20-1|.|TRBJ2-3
CSAEPLDTQYF
TGCAGTGCTGAACCTCTGGATACGCAGTATTTT
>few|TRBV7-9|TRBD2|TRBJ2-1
CASSPWAGEGLFF
TGTGCCAGCAGCCCCTGGGCGGGGGAGGGACTCTTCTTC
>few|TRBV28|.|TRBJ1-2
CASSLTLGDTYGYTF
TGTGCCAGCAGCCTCACCCTCGGGGATACCTATGGCTACACCTTC
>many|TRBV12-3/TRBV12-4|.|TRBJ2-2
CASNGITGELFF
TGTGCCAGCAACGGGATAACCGGGGAGCTGTTTTTT
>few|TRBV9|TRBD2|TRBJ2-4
CASSVAGGGENIQYF
TGTGCCAGCAGCGTAGCTGGCGGGGGGGAAAACATTCAGTACTTC
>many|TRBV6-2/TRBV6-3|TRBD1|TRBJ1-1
CASSFGQVNTEAFF
TGTGCCAGCAGCTTCGGACAGGTGAACACTGAAGCTTTCTTT
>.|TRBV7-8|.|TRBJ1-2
CASSLGGNTGGYTF
TGTGCCAGCAGCTTAGGGGGAAACACAGGGGGCTACACCTTC
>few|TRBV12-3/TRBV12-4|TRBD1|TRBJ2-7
CASSFGTGAYEQYF
TGTGCCAGCAGTTTTGGGACAGGGGCCTACGAGCAGTACTTC
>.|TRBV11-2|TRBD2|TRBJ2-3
CASSLTRLAADTQYF
TGTGCCAGCAGCTTAACGAGACTAGCCGCAGATACGCAGTATTTT
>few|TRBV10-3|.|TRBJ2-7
CAINAGAYEQYF
TGTGCCATCAATGCAGGGGCCTACGAGCAGTACTTC
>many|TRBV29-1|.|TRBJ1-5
CSVGVGADNQPQHF
TGCAGCGTTGGCGTCGGGGCAGACAATCAGCCCCAGCATTTT
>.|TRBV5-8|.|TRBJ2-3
CASSFSGLGTDTQYF
TGTGCCAGCAGCTTCTCGGGACTCGGCACAGATACGCAGTATTTT